The 17 T cell receptor beta chains below come from one sample, sequenced in a study of T cell responses to AZD1222 COVID-19 vaccine. The protocol was immunoSEQ multiplex PCR, while the TCRdb copy is restricted to in-frame clones and leaves out a portion. The repertoire holds roughly 93,000 clones, 80% to 90% seen once, with approximately 6% in the top ten. The material was peripheral blood, obtained on day 0 of AZD1222 vaccination. These receptors all stem from an adult in good health.

The chain is built from TRBV30 and TRBJ2-3, with 9 positions matching TRBD1. Germline trimming cut 0 bases from V and 2 bases from J; bases unmatched to any gene: 3. This CDR3 region has 15 residues. The germline V gene encodes CDR1 GTSNPN and CDR2 SVGIG (reference sequence). The CDR3 loop is CAWSVGTGNTDTQYF. For the CDR3, the DNA is TGTGCCTGGAGTGTAGGGACAGGGAACACAGATACGCAGTATTTT.

CDR3 in DNA: TGTGCCAGCAGAAGACAGGAGGGATACGAGCAGTACTTC. Its protein is CASRRQEGYEQYF. The rearrangement uses TRBV2 and TRBJ2-7; D possibly matches TRBD1 or TRBD2 (6 bases each). Germline-derived CDR1 and CDR2 are SNHLY and FYNNEI. V was clipped by 6 bases and J by 4 bases, with 13 bases between them. The CDR3 has 13 amino acids.

The chain couples TRBV3-1 (or the pseudogene TRBV3-2) to TRBJ1-3; 7 bases are shared with TRBD1. There are 15 residues in the CDR3. Germline CDR1 and CDR2: LGHDT and YNNKEL (reference sequence). Germline trimming cut 1 base from V and 4 bases from J; bases unmatched to any gene: 4. This CDR3 is CASSQGQGVGNTIYF. In DNA form, the CDR3 reads TGTGCCAGCAGCCAAGGACAGGGAGTAGGAAACACCATATATTTT.

The V call is TRBV7-6, the J call TRBJ2-1; no clear D. CDR3 length equals 15 residues. CDR1 and CDR2 (germline): SGHVS, FNYEAQ. Trimming took off 1 base at V and 5 bases at J, with 12 bases between the two ends. CDR3 region: CASSLVARPDNEQFF. CDR3 bases: TGTGCCAGCAGCTTAGTAGCTCGGCCAGACAATGAGCAGTTCTTC.

Here the CDR3 reads CAWSVTRAEQYF. The DNA of the CDR3 is TGTGCCTGGAGTGTAACTCGAGCCGAGCAGTACTTC. The chain joins TRBV30 to TRBJ2-7; D uncertain. The CDR3 is made up of 12 amino acids. The germline V and J ends were trimmed by 0 bases and 6 bases, with 9 bases remaining between them. CDR1 and CDR2 (germline): GTSNPN, SVGIG (reference sequence).

V is TRBV6-5 and J is TRBJ2-1; the match to TRBD2 covers 11 bases. Losses at the gene ends were 6 bases for V and 7 bases for J; bases not matched to a gene: 8. CDR1 is MNHEY, CDR2 SVGAGI, per germline. The CDR3 loop spans 15 amino acids. The chain's CDR3 is CASSLAGGLGNEQFF. CDR3 DNA sequence: TGTGCCAGCAGCCTAGCGGGAGGCCTTGGAAATGAGCAGTTCTTC.

This chain uses TRBV27 with TRBJ1-1; 8 bases line up with TRBD1. V was pared by 5 bases and J by 2 bases, with 7 bases of the junction left unmatched. The length of the CDR3 is 15 residues. In germline, CDR1 is MNHEY, CDR2 SMNVEV (reference sequence). CDR3 sequence: CASSPSTGVNTEAFF. DNA of the CDR3: TGTGCCAGCAGTCCCTCGACAGGGGTAAACACTGAAGCTTTCTTT.

This chain joins TRBV11-2 and TRBJ2-3; unclear D gene. Trimming shortened V by 0 bases and J by 0 bases, and 7 bases separated the two germline ends. The V gene's germline CDR1 is SGHAT and CDR2 FQNNGV. The CDR3 contains 15 residues. CDR3 bases: TGTGCCAGCAGCTTAGACAGCTCTAGCACAGATACGCAGTATTTT. Amino acid sequence: CASSLDSSSTDTQYF.

The gene calls are TRBV9 and TRBJ2-1, with 8 bases that match TRBD2. Germline lookup yields CDR1 SGDLS and CDR2 YYNGEE. J lost 0 bases, V lost 2 bases, and 4 bases had no gene match. This CDR3 is 16 amino acids long. CDR3 sequence: CASSVATSASYNEQFF. The CDR3, as DNA: TGTGCCAGCAGCGTTGCGACTAGCGCCTCCTACAATGAGCAGTTCTTC.

J is TRBJ1-4 and V is TRBV3-1 (or the pseudogene TRBV3-2); 7 bases map to TRBD1. Germline CDR1 and CDR2: LGHDT and YNNKEL (reference sequence). V was pared by 3 bases and J by 5 bases, with 6 bases of the junction left unmatched. The CDR3 runs to 15 residues. CDR3: CASSQTGTENEKLFF. CDR3 coding DNA: TGTGCCAGCAGCCAGACCGGGACAGAGAATGAAAAACTGTTTTTT.

This chain joins TRBV7-9 and TRBJ2-7; D unresolved. CDR3 size: 14 residues. Trimming pared 2 bases from V and 3 bases from J, leaving 11 bases between. The germline gives CDR1 SEHNR, CDR2 FQNEAQ (reference sequence). CDR3 DNA sequence: TGTGCCAGCAGCTTACAACCCAGTAGCTACGAGCAGTACTTC. This codes for CASSLQPSSYEQYF.

This chain links TRBV18 with TRBJ2-1; possible D gene TRBD1, 5 bases. Germline CDR1 and CDR2: KGHSH and LQKENI. V gave up 4 bases and J gave up 9 bases, with 7 bases separating them. The CDR3 consists of 11 residues. The CDR3 here is CASSLRGEQFF. The DNA of the CDR3 is TGTGCCAGCTCACTTAGGGGTGAGCAGTTCTTC.

This chain joins TRBV15 and TRBJ2-7; 12 bases are a match to TRBD1. Germline V gene data show CDR1 as LNHNV and CDR2 as YYDKDF (reference sequence). The J segment lost 4 bases and the V segment lost 3 bases, leaving 4 bases of the junction unmatched. This CDR3 spans 15 amino acids. In DNA, the CDR3 is TGTGCCACCAGCAGGGGGGGACAGGGGGCTTACGAGCAGTACTTC. It codes for CATSRGGQGAYEQYF.

J is TRBJ1-6 and V is TRBV25-1; D is perhaps TRBD1 (5 bases). Germline V gene data show CDR1 as MGHDK and CDR2 as SYGVNS. Trimming pared 8 bases from V and 7 bases from J, leaving 18 bases between. This CDR3 is 15 amino acids long. CDR3 sequence reads: CASRGAGGGNSPLHF. CDR3 DNA sequence: TGTGCCAGCCGGGGCGCCGGGGGTGGCAATTCACCCCTCCACTTT.

The DNA of the CDR3 is TGTGCCAGCAGCCTAGGTAGCAATAATTCACCCCTCCACTTT. This encodes CASSLGSNNSPLHF. V is TRBV7-8 and J is TRBJ1-6, with D unclear. Germline V CDR1 and CDR2: SGHVS, FQNEAQ. The CDR3 consists of 14 residues. Trimming removed 5 bases from V and 5 bases from J, with 10 bases in between. Full variable domain (remainder filled in from reference TRBV7-8 and TRBJ1-6): GAGVSQSPRYKVAKRGQDVALRCDPISGHVSLFWYQQALGQGPEFLTYFQNEAQLDKSGLPSDRFFAERPEGSVSTLKIQRTQQEDSAVYLCASSLGSNNSPLHFGNGTRLTVT.

This clone has just one count. The CDR3 nucleotides read TGTGCCAGCAGCCCCCGTAGCGGACTCACAGATACGCAGTATTTT. It is translated as CASSPRSGLTDTQYF. V usage is TRBV6-5 and J usage is TRBJ2-3, with D possibly being TRBD2 (6 bases). The CDR3 totals 15 residues. Germline V lookup: CDR1 MNHEY, CDR2 SVGAGI. V lost 6 bases to trimming and J lost 2 bases, with 15 bases between them.

The CDR3 coding sequence is TGTGCCAGCAGCTGGACTCTGTCCGGGACAGGAGCTAACTATGGCTACACCTTC. This sequence encodes CASSWTLSGTGANYGYTF. The V call is TRBV14, the J call TRBJ1-2; TRBD1 matches at 8 bases. CDR3 length: 18 residues. Germline V gives CDR1 SGHDN, CDR2 FVKESK. J gave up 0 bases and V 5 bases, and 14 bases lay outside the gene matches.